This TCR beta chain was sequenced in a study of CD8 T cells in ankylosing spondylitis. Study-wide results and limits: Researchers reportedly found disease-linked clones significantly enriched in matched ankylosing spondylitis synovial fluid. What seemed typical of ankylosing spondylitis blood was a TCR beta motif built from fewer than ten highly homologous variants. Disease-linked clones were CD8+ and relatively rare in peripheral blood.

This clonotype was counted ten times or more. Its antigen is currently unknown. A quantitative 5'-RACE method, one with molecular barcodes, was used to make TCR beta libraries. From the 5' RACE reads, TCRdb called clonotypes with MiXCR, one entry per CDR3 protein. This table holds 200,000 to 250,000 distinct CDR3 sequences, 9.5% to 12% found once. The sequencing sample was made of blood, either unsorted or a sorted T cell fraction (not recorded which). The TCR originated in a male donor with ankylosing spondylitis or in good health (not recorded which).

CDR3 DNA sequence: TGTGCCAGCAGTTCCATCCTACTAGCGGGAGAAAATGAGCAGTTCTTC. Encoded protein: CASSSILLAGENEQFF. This chain connects TRBV28 to TRBJ2-1; 11 bases match TRBD2. The junction had 9 bases not matched to a gene; V was cut back by 4 bases and J by 7 bases. Germline CDR1 reads MDHEN; CDR2 reads SYDVKM. The CDR3 covers 16 residues.